This is a list of T cell receptor beta chains from one sample in a study of vaccination and CD4 T cells after COVID-19. Antigen specificity for these receptors is unknown. A single record per CDR3 protein comes from TCRdb applying MiXCR to the PCR reads. The sample contains 11,000 to 15,000 distinct CDR3 sequences, less than 75% of which appear only once. Specimen: CD4+ T cells from blood, cultured in vitro. Receptors were obtained from a human donor who had recovered from COVID-19. Each CDR3 is given with its conserved first and last residue. The D gene is left open where the match is weak. Rows may omit the clone size; those that give it use once, few, many or a size class.

j_call: TRBJ2-5; v_call: TRBV11-3; clone_size: .; d_call: .; cdr3_nt: TGTGCCAGCAGCGAAGGCACCAACCAAGAGACCCAGTACTTC; cdr3_aa: CASSEGTNQETQYF
j_call: TRBJ2-7; v_call: TRBV20-1; clone_size: .; d_call: TRBD2; cdr3_nt: TGCAGTGCGCGGAAGCGGGAGGGTCCCTACGAGCAGTACTTC; cdr3_aa: CSARKREGPYEQYF
j_call: TRBJ1-1; v_call: TRBV6-5; clone_size: once; d_call: .; cdr3_nt: TGTGCCAGCAGTTACAGGACCACAACAGGAGCTTTCTTT; cdr3_aa: CASSYRTTTGAFF
j_call: TRBJ2-4; v_call: TRBV24-1; clone_size: few; d_call: TRBD1; cdr3_nt: TGTGCCACCAGTGACACGACAGGGATGGGGAACATTCAGTACTTC; cdr3_aa: CATSDTTGMGNIQYF
j_call: TRBJ1-1; v_call: TRBV11-2; clone_size: .; d_call: .; cdr3_nt: TGTGCCAGCAGCTCATATGCCCGTGAGGGCACTGAAGCTTTCTTT; cdr3_aa: CASSSYAREGTEAFF
j_call: TRBJ2-3; v_call: TRBV7-9; clone_size: .; d_call: TRBD2; cdr3_nt: TGTGCCAGCAGCTTTACTAGCGAGGGCACAGATACGCAGTATTTT; cdr3_aa: CASSFTSEGTDTQYF
j_call: TRBJ2-7; v_call: TRBV27; clone_size: .; d_call: TRBD1; cdr3_nt: TGTGCCAGCAGTCTGGACAGGGTCTCCTACGAGCAGTACTTC; cdr3_aa: CASSLDRVSYEQYF
j_call: TRBJ2-7; v_call: TRBV24-1; clone_size: .; d_call: TRBD1; cdr3_nt: TGTGCCACCAGTGATGACCGGGACAGGGGGTCCTACGAGCAGTACTTC; cdr3_aa: CATSDDRDRGSYEQYF
j_call: TRBJ1-1; v_call: TRBV29-1; clone_size: .; d_call: .; cdr3_nt: TGCAGCGTTGTGTTCGGGACGGCGAACACTGAAGCTTTCTTT; cdr3_aa: CSVVFGTANTEAFF
j_call: TRBJ2-3; v_call: TRBV6-1; clone_size: .; d_call: TRBD2; cdr3_nt: TGTGCCAGCAAAACCCCGGGACTAGCGTCAGATACGCAGTATTTT; cdr3_aa: CASKTPGLASDTQYF
j_call: TRBJ1-5; v_call: TRBV30; clone_size: .; d_call: .; cdr3_nt: TGTGCCTGGAGCCCTCAGGGTTATCAGCCCCAGCATTTT; cdr3_aa: CAWSPQGYQPQHF
j_call: TRBJ2-7; v_call: TRBV7-7; clone_size: once; d_call: TRBD2; cdr3_nt: TGTGCCAGCAGCTTAAGACTAGCGGGACCGTACGAGCAGTACTTC; cdr3_aa: CASSLRLAGPYEQYF
j_call: TRBJ1-2; v_call: TRBV28; clone_size: .; d_call: TRBD1; cdr3_nt: TGTGCCAGCAGGGGCAGGGGGGTTATCTATGGCTACACCTTC; cdr3_aa: CASRGRGVIYGYTF
j_call: TRBJ1-1; v_call: TRBV10-3; clone_size: .; d_call: TRBD1; cdr3_nt: TGTGCCATCAGTACCGCCGTTCAGGGGGTATACATGAACACTGAAGCTTTCTTT; cdr3_aa: CAISTAVQGVYMNTEAFF
j_call: TRBJ1-5; v_call: TRBV7-2; clone_size: .; d_call: .; cdr3_nt: TGTGCCAGCGCTTCGAACAATCAGCCCCAGCATTTT; cdr3_aa: CASASNNQPQHF
j_call: TRBJ2-3; v_call: TRBV20-1; clone_size: .; d_call: .; cdr3_nt: TGCAGTGCTAGAAGACAGAATGGAGGCACAGATACGCAGTATTTT; cdr3_aa: CSARRQNGGTDTQYF
j_call: TRBJ1-1; v_call: TRBV7-2; clone_size: .; d_call: .; cdr3_nt: TGTGCCAGCAGCTTAGACACCAGGAACACTGAAGCTTTCTTT; cdr3_aa: CASSLDTRNTEAFF
j_call: TRBJ2-5; v_call: TRBV27; clone_size: .; d_call: .; cdr3_nt: TGTGCCAGCAGTGGCAGGGAAGAGACCCAGTACTTC; cdr3_aa: CASSGREETQYF
j_call: TRBJ1-2; v_call: TRBV7-3; clone_size: .; d_call: .; cdr3_nt: TGTGCCAGCAGCTCCTCGGGGGGGCCGGCGGTTGGCTACACCTTC; cdr3_aa: CASSSSGGPAVGYTF
j_call: TRBJ2-1; v_call: TRBV10-2; clone_size: .; d_call: TRBD2; cdr3_nt: TGCGCCAGCTGGACTAGCGCGAACAATGAGCAGTTCTTC; cdr3_aa: CASWTSANNEQFF
j_call: TRBJ2-7; v_call: TRBV19; clone_size: .; d_call: .; cdr3_nt: TGTGCCTTCGAGGTCGGGCAACAATGGGGATACGAGCAGTACTTC; cdr3_aa: CAFEVGQQWGYEQYF
j_call: TRBJ2-1; v_call: TRBV7-2; clone_size: few; d_call: .; cdr3_nt: TGTGCCAGCAGGGCTAGTGGGTCCTACAATGAGCAGTTCTTC; cdr3_aa: CASRASGSYNEQFF
j_call: TRBJ1-1; v_call: TRBV11-3; clone_size: .; d_call: .; cdr3_nt: TGTGCCAGCAGCCCGGGGACGGGTATTGAAGCTTTCTTT; cdr3_aa: CASSPGTGIEAFF
j_call: TRBJ2-5; v_call: TRBV7-9; clone_size: once; d_call: .; cdr3_nt: TGTGCCAGCCAGGGTGGGCAGTACGAGACCCAGTACTTC; cdr3_aa: CASQGGQYETQYF
j_call: TRBJ1-1; v_call: TRBV20-1; clone_size: .; d_call: TRBD1; cdr3_nt: TGCAGTGCTAGGGGACAGTACACTGAAGCTTTCTTT; cdr3_aa: CSARGQYTEAFF
j_call: TRBJ1-2; v_call: TRBV6-2/TRBV6-3; clone_size: .; d_call: .; cdr3_nt: TGTGCCAGCAGTCAACAGGGCGACTATGGCTACACCTTC; cdr3_aa: CASSQQGDYGYTF
j_call: TRBJ2-2; v_call: TRBV7-2; clone_size: .; d_call: .; cdr3_nt: TGTGCCAGCAGCTTATACAGGGAGGCCGGGGAGCTGTTTTTT; cdr3_aa: CASSLYREAGELFF
j_call: TRBJ1-1; v_call: TRBV20-1; clone_size: few; d_call: TRBD1; cdr3_nt: TGCAGTGCTAGAGCCCGGACAGGGGGCAGGAACACTGAAGCTTTCTTT; cdr3_aa: CSARARTGGRNTEAFF
j_call: TRBJ2-7; v_call: TRBV6-1; clone_size: .; d_call: TRBD1; cdr3_nt: TGTGCCAGCAGGGGATTGGGACAGGGGGCGCAGGGGCAGTACTTC; cdr3_aa: CASRGLGQGAQGQYF
j_call: TRBJ2-7; v_call: TRBV20-1; clone_size: .; d_call: .; cdr3_nt: TGCAGTGCTCATGGACAGGGAGGGTTCTTAAGGGAGCAGTACTTC; cdr3_aa: CSAHGQGGFLREQYF
j_call: TRBJ2-3; v_call: TRBV6-2/TRBV6-3; clone_size: .; d_call: .; cdr3_nt: TGTGCCAGCAGTTCGGCGCTAGCAGGGCAAGATACGCAGTATTTT; cdr3_aa: CASSSALAGQDTQYF
j_call: TRBJ2-7; v_call: TRBV6-5; clone_size: medium-sized; d_call: TRBD2; cdr3_nt: TGTGCCAGCAGTTACTCGAGCAGGGACTATAACGAGCAGTACTTC; cdr3_aa: CASSYSSRDYNEQYF
j_call: TRBJ2-1; v_call: TRBV20-1; clone_size: .; d_call: .; cdr3_nt: TGCAGTGCCCCACCTGGGGGGAGCTCCTACAATGAGCAGTTCTTC; cdr3_aa: CSAPPGGSSYNEQFF
j_call: TRBJ2-1; v_call: TRBV24-1; clone_size: .; d_call: TRBD1; cdr3_nt: TGTGCCACCGACGGACAGGGCTACAATGAGCAGTTCTTC; cdr3_aa: CATDGQGYNEQFF
j_call: TRBJ1-2; v_call: TRBV24-1; clone_size: few; d_call: .; cdr3_nt: TGTGCCACCAGTGATTTGTACAGGGGCTACACCTTC; cdr3_aa: CATSDLYRGYTF
j_call: TRBJ1-1; v_call: TRBV20-1; clone_size: .; d_call: .; cdr3_nt: TGCAGTTCGTTGGAGAACACTGAAGCTTTCTTT; cdr3_aa: CSSLENTEAFF
j_call: TRBJ1-6; v_call: TRBV27; clone_size: few; d_call: TRBD1; cdr3_nt: TGTGCCAGCAGTTTTGGGGGAGGGGGCCGTTCACCCCTCCACTTT; cdr3_aa: CASSFGGGGRSPLHF
j_call: TRBJ2-5; v_call: TRBV11-2; clone_size: .; d_call: TRBD2; cdr3_nt: TGTGCCAGCAGCTTAACTGTGGCGGGAGCCGAGACCCAGTACTTC; cdr3_aa: CASSLTVAGAETQYF
j_call: TRBJ1-2; v_call: TRBV29-1; clone_size: .; d_call: .; cdr3_nt: TGCAGCGTTGTGGGCAGGTCCTTGGGCTACACCTTC; cdr3_aa: CSVVGRSLGYTF
j_call: TRBJ1-2; v_call: TRBV28; clone_size: once; d_call: .; cdr3_nt: TGTGCCAGCACCCCACCAGAGGGGAACTATGGCTACACCTTC; cdr3_aa: CASTPPEGNYGYTF
j_call: TRBJ2-7; v_call: TRBV25-1; clone_size: .; d_call: .; cdr3_nt: TGTGCCAGCAGTGCGGGCCTCTTGCAGTACTTC; cdr3_aa: CASSAGLLQYF
j_call: TRBJ1-2; v_call: TRBV20-1; clone_size: .; d_call: .; cdr3_nt: TGCAGTGCTAGAGATCACAGGGTCGATGGCTACACCTTC; cdr3_aa: CSARDHRVDGYTF
j_call: TRBJ2-7; v_call: TRBV24-1; clone_size: once; d_call: .; cdr3_nt: TGTGCCACCGGGTACCGAGACGAGCAGTACTTC; cdr3_aa: CATGYRDEQYF
j_call: TRBJ1-6; v_call: TRBV5-4; clone_size: once; d_call: TRBD1; cdr3_nt: TGTGCCAGCAGCTTCGACAGGGGAGATTCACCCCTCCACTTT; cdr3_aa: CASSFDRGDSPLHF
j_call: TRBJ2-7; v_call: TRBV7-9; clone_size: .; d_call: .; cdr3_nt: TGTGCCAGCAGCTTATCCAGGGGTGGCCACGAGCAGTACTTC; cdr3_aa: CASSLSRGGHEQYF
j_call: TRBJ2-6; v_call: TRBV27; clone_size: few; d_call: .; cdr3_nt: TGTGCCAGCAGTTCAAAGGGACAAAAGTCTGGGGCCAACGTCCTGACTTTC; cdr3_aa: CASSSKGQKSGANVLTF
j_call: TRBJ1-2; v_call: TRBV7-2; clone_size: .; d_call: TRBD1; cdr3_nt: TGTGCCAGCAGCCCGGACAGGGCTTATGGCTACACCTTC; cdr3_aa: CASSPDRAYGYTF
j_call: TRBJ1-1; v_call: TRBV24-1; clone_size: .; d_call: .; cdr3_nt: TGTGCCACCAGTCGAGTGGGGGGCACTGAAGCTTTCTTT; cdr3_aa: CATSRVGGTEAFF
j_call: TRBJ1-5; v_call: TRBV6-1; clone_size: .; d_call: .; cdr3_nt: TGTGCCAGCAGTAAAGGGACATCGAGCAATCAGCCCCAGCATTTT; cdr3_aa: CASSKGTSSNQPQHF
j_call: TRBJ1-2; v_call: TRBV5-4; clone_size: few; d_call: .; cdr3_nt: TGTGCCAGCAGCTTGGACAGACCTAACTATGGCTACACCTTC; cdr3_aa: CASSLDRPNYGYTF
j_call: TRBJ1-1; v_call: TRBV20-1; clone_size: .; d_call: TRBD1; cdr3_nt: TGCAGTGCTAGAGACCCCCAGGGACAGCTGTACACTGAAGCTTTCTTT; cdr3_aa: CSARDPQGQLYTEAFF
j_call: TRBJ1-1; v_call: TRBV7-8; clone_size: .; d_call: .; cdr3_nt: TGTGCCAGCAGCTTAAGGACAGTACTAGTGGCTTTCTTT; cdr3_aa: CASSLRTVLVAFF
j_call: TRBJ2-5; v_call: TRBV7-8; clone_size: few; d_call: .; cdr3_nt: TGTGCCAGCAGCTTATCAACAGTCCAAGAGACCCAGTACTTC; cdr3_aa: CASSLSTVQETQYF
j_call: TRBJ2-7; v_call: TRBV6-2/TRBV6-3; clone_size: .; d_call: TRBD1; cdr3_nt: TGTGCCAGCAGTTACGGGCGAACAGGGGTCGAGCAGTACTTC; cdr3_aa: CASSYGRTGVEQYF
j_call: TRBJ2-1; v_call: TRBV28; clone_size: .; d_call: .; cdr3_nt: TGTGCCAGCAGTTTATTCCTTGGCAGCCCCTCCTACAATGAGCAGTTCTTC; cdr3_aa: CASSLFLGSPSYNEQFF
j_call: TRBJ2-1; v_call: TRBV20-1; clone_size: medium-sized; d_call: .; cdr3_nt: TGCAGTGCTCCCCAGGCAGGAAACAATGAGCAGTTCTTC; cdr3_aa: CSAPQAGNNEQFF
j_call: TRBJ2-3; v_call: TRBV6-5; clone_size: .; d_call: .; cdr3_nt: TGTGCCAGCAGTTACGGCTGGGTGGAAGTGACAGATACGCAGTATTTT; cdr3_aa: CASSYGWVEVTDTQYF
j_call: TRBJ2-2; v_call: TRBV28; clone_size: .; d_call: .; cdr3_nt: TGTGCCACCACCTCCCTGGACACCGGGGAGCTGTTTTTT; cdr3_aa: CATTSLDTGELFF
j_call: TRBJ2-7; v_call: TRBV7-3; clone_size: .; d_call: TRBD1; cdr3_nt: TGTGCCAGCAGCCTGACAGGGCCCTCCTACGAGCAGTACTTC; cdr3_aa: CASSLTGPSYEQYF